The present T cell receptor (beta chain) was sequenced within a study of blood T cell repertoires in COVID-19. Looking at the study overall: The cDNA or gDNA used as material had been derived from T cells, B-cell-depleted T cells, or PBMCs.

Generated by immunoSEQ multiplex PCR, the TCRdb table keeps only in-frame clones and is missing some. This table has around 300,000 clones, 90% appearing once. Germline V gives CDR1 GTSNPN, CDR2 SVGIG (reference sequence). V gave up 2 bases and J gave up 2 bases, with 3 bases separating them. CDR3 size: 11 residues. This clone was observed a handful of times. The V call is TRBV30, the J call TRBJ1-1, with D hard to call. Sequences were obtained from PBMCs or T cells enriched from blood (not recorded which). This sequence was found in a young woman with acute COVID-19. The CDR3 nucleotides are TGTGCCTGGAGTCTTAACACTGAAGCTTTCTTT. Its translation is CAWSLNTEAFF.